The 2 T cell receptor beta chains in this list originate from one sample, sequenced in a study of blood T cells in healthy people across ages. A second PCR of 7 to 11 cycles used a sample-barcoded 5' primer and a J-beta primer mix. TCRdb re-called the 5' RACE reads through MiXCR, storing one row per CDR3 protein. The sample holds 1.5 million to 2 million distinct CDR3 sequences, approximately 32% seen once. The source material was blood. Receptors were obtained from a woman in her twenties or thirties in good health.

This clonotype was observed a few times. The rearrangement uses TRBV25-1 and TRBJ2-1; tentatively, D is TRBD2 (6 bases). CDR3 size: 16 residues. CDR1 is MGHDK, CDR2 SYGVNS, per germline. The V end was cut by 5 bases, the J end by 6 bases, with 20 bases between. CDR3: CASSPIRGASGNEQFF. DNA for the CDR3: TGTGCCAGCAGTCCGATTCGCGGGGCCAGTGGCAATGAGCAGTTCTTC.

The chain joins TRBV5-5 to TRBJ2-7; either TRBD1 or TRBD2 may fit D (5 bases each). Germline CDR1 is SGHKS and CDR2 is YYEKEE (reference sequence). Trimming stripped 4 bases from V and 3 bases from J, with 20 bases between. This CDR3 spans 16 amino acids. This CDR3 reads CASSPFAGGGYYEQYF. The CDR3 nucleotides read TGTGCCAGCAGCCCTTTTGCGGGTGGGGGATACTACGAGCAGTACTTC.